The sequence of this T cell receptor beta chain was determined in a study of identical twins. Study-wide results and caveats: Carriage of fewer insertions was seen in abundant cord blood beta clonotypes, whereas memory repertoires showed none.

The cDNA had a unique molecular identifier and a template-switch universal primer site. TCRdb processed the 5' RACE reads anew with MiXCR; each CDR3 protein has one entry. Of some 1,700,000 distinct CDR3 sequences detected, around a third appear once; the ten largest clones hold about 0.27%. The CDR3 covers 13 residues. Germline values: CDR1 SGHTA, CDR2 FQGNSA. The V end lost 4 bases, the J end lost 6 bases, and 9 bases lay between the germline ends. As concerns this clonotype: Its specificity is unknown.

Sequencing was done on a sample of cord blood. V usage is TRBV7-2 and J usage is TRBJ2-2; possible D gene TRBD1, 5 bases. The clonotype comes from a newborn girl in good health. The chain's CDR3 is CASSSYRPGELFF. For the CDR3, the DNA is TGTGCCAGCAGCTCTTACAGGCCCGGGGAGCTGTTTTTT.